This T cell receptor (beta chain) was sequenced during a study of T cell changes during pregnancy in multiple sclerosis. This CDR3 has 14 amino acids. CDR1 is MNHEY, CDR2 SMNVEV, per germline (reference sequence). V was clipped by 6 bases and J by 5 bases, with 17 bases between them. TCRdb's table, derived via immunoSEQ multiplex PCR, lists solely in-frame clones and lacks some. The profile shows about 49,000 clones, around nine tenths of them singletons. The TCR sequence derives from a female donor in good health, enrolled as a control in a pregnancy study. This chain uses TRBV27 with TRBJ2-7; D remains unclear. Specimen: CD4+ T cells from peripheral blood mononuclear cells, collected in the second trimester of pregnancy. CDR3 in DNA: TGTGCCAGCAGCCGGATGTATCCCCAGGACGAGCAGTACTTC. Translation: CASSRMYPQDEQYF.